This record concerns one T cell receptor beta chain sequence. The CDR3 contains 13 residues. Germline V gene sequence: CDR1 SGHVS, CDR2 FQNEAQ. With 6 bases removed from V and 2 bases from J, the gap between germline ends came to 10 bases. The data originate from a study of STAT5B mutations in CD4+ large granular lymphocyte leukemia. Sequencing used immunoSEQ multiplex PCR; TCRdb keeps in-frame clones, though not all of them. The data hold about 33,000 clones, with 70% to 75% observed a single time. The source material was CD4+ T cells from blood buffy coats. V usage is TRBV7-8 and J usage is TRBJ1-1; TRBD1 is a possible D gene (5 bases). This TCR derives from a human donor in good health. CDR3 sequence (DNA): TGTGCCAGCAGTAGGACACGCAACACTGAAGCTTTCTTT. As protein: CASSRTRNTEAFF.